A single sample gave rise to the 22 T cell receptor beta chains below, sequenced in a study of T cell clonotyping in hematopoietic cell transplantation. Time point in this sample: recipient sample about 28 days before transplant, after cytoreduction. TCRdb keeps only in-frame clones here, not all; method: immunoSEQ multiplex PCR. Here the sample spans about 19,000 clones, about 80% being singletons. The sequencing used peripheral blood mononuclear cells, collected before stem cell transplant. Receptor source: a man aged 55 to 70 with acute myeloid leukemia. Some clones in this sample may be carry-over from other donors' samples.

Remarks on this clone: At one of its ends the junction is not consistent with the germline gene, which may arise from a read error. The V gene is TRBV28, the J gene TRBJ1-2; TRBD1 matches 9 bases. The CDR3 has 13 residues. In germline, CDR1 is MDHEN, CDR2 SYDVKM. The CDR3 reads CASSLPLTGGVYF. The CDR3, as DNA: TGTGCCAGCAGTTTACCATTGACAGGGGGTGTCTACTTC.

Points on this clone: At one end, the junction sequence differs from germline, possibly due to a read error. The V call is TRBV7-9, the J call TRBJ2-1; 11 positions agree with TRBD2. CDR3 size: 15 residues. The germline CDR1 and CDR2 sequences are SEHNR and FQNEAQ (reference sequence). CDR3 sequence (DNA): TGTGCCAGCAGCCTAGCGGGGGGTGACTACAATGAGCAGTTCTTC. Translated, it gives CASSLAGGDYNEQFF.

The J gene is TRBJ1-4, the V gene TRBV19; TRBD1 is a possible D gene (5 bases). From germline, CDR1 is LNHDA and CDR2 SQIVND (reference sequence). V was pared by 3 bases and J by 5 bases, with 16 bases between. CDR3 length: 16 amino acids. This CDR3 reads CASSISQGLSNEKLFF. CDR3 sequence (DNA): TGTGCCAGTAGTATTTCGCAGGGCCTCTCAAATGAAAAACTGTTTTTT.

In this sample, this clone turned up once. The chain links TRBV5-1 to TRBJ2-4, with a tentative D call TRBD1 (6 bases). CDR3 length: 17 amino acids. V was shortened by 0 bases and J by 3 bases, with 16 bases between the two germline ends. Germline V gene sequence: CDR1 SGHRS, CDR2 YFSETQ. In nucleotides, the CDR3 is TGCGCCAGCAGCTTGGAGGGGGTCTCTGGGGGCAAAAACATTCAGTACTTC. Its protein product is CASSLEGVSGGKNIQYF.

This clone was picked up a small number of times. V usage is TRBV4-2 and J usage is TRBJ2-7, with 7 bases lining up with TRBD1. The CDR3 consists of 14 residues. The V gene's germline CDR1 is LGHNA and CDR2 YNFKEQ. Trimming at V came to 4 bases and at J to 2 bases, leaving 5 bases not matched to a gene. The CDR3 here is CASSPYRGAYEQYF. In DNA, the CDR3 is TGTGCCAGCAGCCCTTACAGGGGCGCCTACGAGCAGTACTTC.

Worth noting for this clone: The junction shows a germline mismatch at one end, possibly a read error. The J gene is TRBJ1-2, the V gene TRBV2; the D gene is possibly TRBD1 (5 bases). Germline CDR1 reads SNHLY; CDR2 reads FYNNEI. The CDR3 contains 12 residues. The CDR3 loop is CASSLRQRYPYF. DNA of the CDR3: TGTGCCAGCAGCCTCCGACAGCGGTACCCCTACTTC.

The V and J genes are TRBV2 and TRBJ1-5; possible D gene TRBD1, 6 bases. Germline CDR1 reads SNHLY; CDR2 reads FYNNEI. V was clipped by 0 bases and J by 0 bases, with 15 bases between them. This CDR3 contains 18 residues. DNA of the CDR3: TGTGCCAGCAGTGAAGCGGCGGGGACAAGTTATAGCAATCAGCCCCAGCATTTT. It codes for CASSEAAGTSYSNQPQHF.

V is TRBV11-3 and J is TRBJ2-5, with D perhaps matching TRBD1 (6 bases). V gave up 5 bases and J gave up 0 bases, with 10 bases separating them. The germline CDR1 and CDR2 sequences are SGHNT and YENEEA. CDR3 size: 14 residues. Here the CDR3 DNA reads TGTGCCAGCAGCCATTGGACAGACCAAGAGACCCAGTACTTC. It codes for CASSHWTDQETQYF.

CDR3 DNA sequence: TGTGCCAGCAGCTCAACGACAGGGTTAGAGACCCAGTACTTC. The encoded protein is CASSSTTGLETQYF. The V and J genes are TRBV7-2 and TRBJ2-5; 7 bases agree with TRBD1. V shed 4 bases and J 4 bases; nucleotides not matched to a gene: 6. The germline CDR1 and CDR2 sequences are SGHTA and FQGNSA. CDR3 length equals 14 residues.

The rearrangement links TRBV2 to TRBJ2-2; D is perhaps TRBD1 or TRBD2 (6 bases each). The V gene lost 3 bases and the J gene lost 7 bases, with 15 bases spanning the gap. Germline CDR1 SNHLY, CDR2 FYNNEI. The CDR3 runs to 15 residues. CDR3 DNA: TGTGCCAGCAGTGAGAGGGGGGTCGTGAACGGGGAGCTGTTTTTT. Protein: CASSERGVVNGELFF.

For the CDR3, the DNA is TGTGCCAGCAGCGAGTTTCGCGGGGGGTTATTATCGGAGCAAGAGACCCAGTACTTC. Translated, it gives CASSEFRGGLLSEQETQYF. The chain employs TRBV11-1 and TRBJ2-5; 8 bases line up with TRBD2. The germline CDR1 and CDR2 sequences are SGHAT and FQDESV (reference sequence). Germline trimming cut 5 bases from V and 2 bases from J; bases unmatched to any gene: 19. The CDR3 runs to 19 residues.

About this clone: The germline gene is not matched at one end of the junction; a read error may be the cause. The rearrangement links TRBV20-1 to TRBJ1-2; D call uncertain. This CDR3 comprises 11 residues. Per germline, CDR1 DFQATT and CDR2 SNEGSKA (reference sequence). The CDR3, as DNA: TGCAGTGCCCCTACCGGCCCCTCGGAATTCTTC. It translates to CSAPTGPSEFF.

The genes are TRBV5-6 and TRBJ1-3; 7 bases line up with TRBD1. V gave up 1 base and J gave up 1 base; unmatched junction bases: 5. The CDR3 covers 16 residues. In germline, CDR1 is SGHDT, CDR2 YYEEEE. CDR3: CASSLTLTGSGNTIYF. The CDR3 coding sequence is TGTGCCAGCAGCTTGACCCTGACAGGGTCTGGAAACACCATATATTTT.

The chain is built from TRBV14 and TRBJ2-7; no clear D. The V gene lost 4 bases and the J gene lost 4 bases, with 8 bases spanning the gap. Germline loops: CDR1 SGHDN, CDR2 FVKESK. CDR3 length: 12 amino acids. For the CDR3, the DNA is TGTGCCAGCAGCCCAGGCTCTTACGAGCAGTACTTC. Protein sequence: CASSPGSYEQYF.

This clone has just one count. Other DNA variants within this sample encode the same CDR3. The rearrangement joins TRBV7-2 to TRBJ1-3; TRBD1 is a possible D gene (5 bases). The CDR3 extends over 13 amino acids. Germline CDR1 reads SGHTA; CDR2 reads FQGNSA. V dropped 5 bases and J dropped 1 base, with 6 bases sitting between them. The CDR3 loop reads CASSRGSGNTIYF. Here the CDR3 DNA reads TGTGCCAGCAGCCGGGGGTCTGGAAACACCATATATTTT. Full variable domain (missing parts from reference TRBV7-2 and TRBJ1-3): GAGVSQSPSNKVTEKGKDVELRCDPISGHTALYWYRQSLGQGLEFLIYFQGNSAPDKSGLPSDRFSAERTGGSVSTLTIQRTQQEDSAVYLCASSRGSGNTIYFGEGSWLTVV.

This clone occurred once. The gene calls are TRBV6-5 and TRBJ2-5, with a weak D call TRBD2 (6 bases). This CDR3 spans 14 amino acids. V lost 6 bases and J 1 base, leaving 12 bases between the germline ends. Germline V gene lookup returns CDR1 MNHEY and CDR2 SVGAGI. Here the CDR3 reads CASSESSAQETQYF. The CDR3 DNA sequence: TGTGCCAGCAGCGAATCTAGCGCCCAAGAGACCCAGTACTTC.

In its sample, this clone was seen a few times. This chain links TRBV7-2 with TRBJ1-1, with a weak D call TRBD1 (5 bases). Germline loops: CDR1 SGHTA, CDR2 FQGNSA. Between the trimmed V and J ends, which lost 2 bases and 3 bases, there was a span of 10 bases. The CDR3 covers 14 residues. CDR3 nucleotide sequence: TGTGCCAGCAGCTTACAGGGTCGTGACACTGAAGCTTTCTTT. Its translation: CASSLQGRDTEAFF.

For the CDR3, the DNA is TGTGCCAGCGATACGACAGGTGAAAGATATCAGCCCCAGCATTTT. It translates to CASDTTGERYQPQHF. The chain links TRBV7-3 to TRBJ1-5, with D perhaps matching TRBD1 (6 bases). CDR1 and CDR2 from the germline V gene are SGHTA and FQGTGA. V lost 8 bases to trimming and J lost 5 bases, with 19 bases between them. The CDR3 totals 15 residues.

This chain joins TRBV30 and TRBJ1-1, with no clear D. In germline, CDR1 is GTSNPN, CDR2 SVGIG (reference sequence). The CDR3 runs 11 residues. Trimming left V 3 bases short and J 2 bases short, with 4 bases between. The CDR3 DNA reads TGTGCCTGGAGCACCAACACTGAAGCTTTCTTT. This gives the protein CAWSTNTEAFF.

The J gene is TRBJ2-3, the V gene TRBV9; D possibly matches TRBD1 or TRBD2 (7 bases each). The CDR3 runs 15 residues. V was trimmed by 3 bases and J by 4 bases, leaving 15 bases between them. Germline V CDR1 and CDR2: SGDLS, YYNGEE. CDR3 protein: CASSAPGGVADTQYF. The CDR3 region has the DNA TGTGCCAGCAGCGCCCCAGGGGGGGTGGCAGATACGCAGTATTTT. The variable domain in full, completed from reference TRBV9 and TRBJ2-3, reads DSGVTQTPKHLITATGQRVTLRCSPRSGDLSVYWYQQSLDQGLQFLIQYYNGEERAKGNILERFSAQQFPDLHSELNLSSLELGDSALYFCASSAPGGVADTQYFGPGTRLTVL.

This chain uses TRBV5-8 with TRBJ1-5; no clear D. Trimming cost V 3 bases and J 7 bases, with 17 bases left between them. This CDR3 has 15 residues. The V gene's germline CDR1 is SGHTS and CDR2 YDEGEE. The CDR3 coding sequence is TGTGCCAGCAGCTCGGACGGAGATTTAGGACAGCCCCAGCATTTT. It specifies CASSSDGDLGQPQHF.

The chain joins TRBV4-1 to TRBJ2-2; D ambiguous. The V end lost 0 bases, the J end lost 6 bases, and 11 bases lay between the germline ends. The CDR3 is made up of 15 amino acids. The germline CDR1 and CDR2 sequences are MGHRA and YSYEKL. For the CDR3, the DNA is TGCGCCAGCAGCCAAGACAGGTTCGTGGCCGGGGAGCTGTTTTTT. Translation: CASSQDRFVAGELFF.